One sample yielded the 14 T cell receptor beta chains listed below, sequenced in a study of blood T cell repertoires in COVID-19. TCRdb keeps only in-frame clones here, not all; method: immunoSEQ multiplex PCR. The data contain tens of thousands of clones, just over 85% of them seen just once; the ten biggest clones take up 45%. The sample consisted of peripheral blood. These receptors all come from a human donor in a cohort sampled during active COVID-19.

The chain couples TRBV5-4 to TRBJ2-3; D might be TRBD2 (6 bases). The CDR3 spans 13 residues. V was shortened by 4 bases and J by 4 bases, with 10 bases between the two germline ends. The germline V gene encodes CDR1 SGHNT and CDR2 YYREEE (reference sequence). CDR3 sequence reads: CASSPGLPDTQYF. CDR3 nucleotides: TGTGCCAGCAGCCCGGGACTGCCAGATACGCAGTATTTT.

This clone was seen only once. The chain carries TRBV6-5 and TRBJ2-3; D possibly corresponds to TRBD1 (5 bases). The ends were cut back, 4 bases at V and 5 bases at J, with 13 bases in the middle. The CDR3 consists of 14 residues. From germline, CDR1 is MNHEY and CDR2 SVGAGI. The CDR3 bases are TGTGCCAGCAGTTTGACAGACACACAAGATACGCAGTATTTT. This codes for CASSLTDTQDTQYF.

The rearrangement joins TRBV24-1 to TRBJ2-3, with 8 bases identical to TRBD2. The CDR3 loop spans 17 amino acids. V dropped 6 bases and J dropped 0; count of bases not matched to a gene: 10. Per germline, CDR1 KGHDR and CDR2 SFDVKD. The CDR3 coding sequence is TGTGCCACCAGTTCGGGCGGGGGGCCCGATAGCACAGATACGCAGTATTTT. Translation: CATSSGGGPDSTDTQYF.

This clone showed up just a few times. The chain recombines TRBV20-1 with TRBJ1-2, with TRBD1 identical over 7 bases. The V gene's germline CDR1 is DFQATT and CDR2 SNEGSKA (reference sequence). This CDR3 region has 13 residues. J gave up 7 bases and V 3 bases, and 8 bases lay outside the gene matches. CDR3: CSASDRVSTGYTF. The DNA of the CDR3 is TGCAGTGCTAGTGACAGGGTCTCGACTGGCTACACCTTC.

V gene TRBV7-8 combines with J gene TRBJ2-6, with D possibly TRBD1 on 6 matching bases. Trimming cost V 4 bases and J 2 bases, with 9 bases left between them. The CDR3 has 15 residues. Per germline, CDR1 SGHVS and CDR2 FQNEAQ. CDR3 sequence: CASSSRGTGANVLTF. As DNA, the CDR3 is TGTGCCAGCAGCTCCAGGGGTACTGGGGCCAACGTCCTGACTTTC.

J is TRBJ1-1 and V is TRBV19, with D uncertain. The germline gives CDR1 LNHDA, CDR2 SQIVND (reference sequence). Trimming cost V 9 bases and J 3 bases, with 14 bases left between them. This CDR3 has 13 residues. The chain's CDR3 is CASRVELYTEAFF. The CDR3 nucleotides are TGTGCCAGCCGCGTGGAGTTATACACTGAAGCTTTCTTT.

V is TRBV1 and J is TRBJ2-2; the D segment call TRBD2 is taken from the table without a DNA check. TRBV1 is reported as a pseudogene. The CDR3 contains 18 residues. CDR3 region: CTSSQPTGLAGDTGELFF. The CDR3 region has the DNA TGCACCAGCAGCCAACCTACGGGACTAGCGGGAGACACCGGGGAGCTGTTTTTT.

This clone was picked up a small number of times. CDR3: CASSFWAGGPGTISTDTQYF. CDR3 bases: TGTGCCAGCAGTTTCTGGGCGGGGGGACCCGGCACTATAAGCACAGATACGCAGTATTTT. This rearrangement joins TRBV27 to TRBJ2-3; 8 bases agree with TRBD2. Trimming cost V 3 bases and J 0 bases; bases outside gene matches: 17. This CDR3 is 20 amino acids long. Looked up from germline, CDR1 is MNHEY and CDR2 is SMNVEV (reference sequence).

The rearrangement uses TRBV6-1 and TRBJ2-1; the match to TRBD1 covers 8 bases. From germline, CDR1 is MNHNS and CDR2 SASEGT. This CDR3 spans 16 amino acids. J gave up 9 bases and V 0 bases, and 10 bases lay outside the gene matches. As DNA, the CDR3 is TGTGCCAGCAGTGAAGCGCGGCAGGGGGCGCTTAGTGAGCAGTTCTTC. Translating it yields CASSEARQGALSEQFF.

This chain's CDR3 is CASSPTWGQGNIQYF. The CDR3 DNA is TGTGCCAGCAGCCCCACCTGGGGGCAGGGAAACATTCAGTACTTC. The chain uses TRBV7-2 and TRBJ2-4; maybe TRBD1 (6 bases). Trimming took off 5 bases at V and 6 bases at J, with 17 bases between the two ends. This CDR3 contains 15 residues. Germline CDR1 is SGHTA and CDR2 is FQGNSA.

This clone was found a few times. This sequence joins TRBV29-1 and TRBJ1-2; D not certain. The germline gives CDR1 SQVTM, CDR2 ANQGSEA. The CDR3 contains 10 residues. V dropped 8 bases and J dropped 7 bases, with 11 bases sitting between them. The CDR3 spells CSSWASGYTF. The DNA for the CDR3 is TGCAGCAGCTGGGCGTCTGGCTACACCTTC.

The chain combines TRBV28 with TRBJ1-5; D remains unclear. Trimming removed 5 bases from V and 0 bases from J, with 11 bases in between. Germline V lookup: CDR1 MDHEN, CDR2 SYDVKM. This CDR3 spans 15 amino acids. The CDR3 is CASSDSLDSNQPQHF. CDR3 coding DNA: TGTGCCAGCAGTGACTCATTGGATAGCAATCAGCCCCAGCATTTT.

The chain's CDR3 is CASSWARSSDYNEQFF. The CDR3 DNA sequence: TGCGCCAGCAGCTGGGCCCGGTCTAGCGACTACAATGAGCAGTTCTTC. The chain employs TRBV5-1 and TRBJ2-1, with D tentatively TRBD2 (6 bases). V gave up 3 bases and J gave up 3 bases, with 16 bases separating them. CDR1 is SGHRS, CDR2 YFSETQ, per germline. The CDR3 has 16 residues. Looking up the rest from reference TRBV5-1 and TRBJ2-1 gives the full variable domain: KAGVTQTPRYLIKTRGQQVTLSCSPISGHRSVSWYQQTPGQGLQFLFEYFSETQRNKGNFPGRFSGRQFSNSRSEMNVSTLELGDSALYLCASSWARSSDYNEQFFGPGTRLTVL.

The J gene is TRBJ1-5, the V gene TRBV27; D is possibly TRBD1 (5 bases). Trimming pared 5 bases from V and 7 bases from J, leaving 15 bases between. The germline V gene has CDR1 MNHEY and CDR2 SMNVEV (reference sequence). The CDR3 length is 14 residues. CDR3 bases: TGTGCCAGCAGTCCGAGGAGGGGTGGCCAGCCCCAGCATTTT. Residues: CASSPRRGGQPQHF.